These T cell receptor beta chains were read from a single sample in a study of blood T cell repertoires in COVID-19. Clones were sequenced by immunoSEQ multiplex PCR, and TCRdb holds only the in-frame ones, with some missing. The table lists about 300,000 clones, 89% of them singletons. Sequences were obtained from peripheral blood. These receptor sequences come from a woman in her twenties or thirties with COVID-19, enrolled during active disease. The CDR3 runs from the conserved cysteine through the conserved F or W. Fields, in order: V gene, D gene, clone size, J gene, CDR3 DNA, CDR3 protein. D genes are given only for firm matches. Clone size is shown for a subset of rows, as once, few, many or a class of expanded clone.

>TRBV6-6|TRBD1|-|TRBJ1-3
TGTGCCAGCAGTCAACCGGGACAGGGGGGACGAAACACCATATATTTT
CASSQPGQGGRNTIYF
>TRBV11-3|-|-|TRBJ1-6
TGTGCCAGCAGCTTAGATTCAGGGCGCTCATCGATCAATTCACCCCTCCACTTT
CASSLDSGRSSINSPLHF
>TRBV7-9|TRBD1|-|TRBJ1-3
TGTGCCAGCAGCCCACATGCCCGGGACAGGGGGCGAGGAAACACCATATATTTT
CASSPHARDRGRGNTIYF
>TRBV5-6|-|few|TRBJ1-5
TGTGCCAGCAACAACTGGGGGGGGAATCAGCCCCAGCATTTT
CASNNWGGNQPQHF
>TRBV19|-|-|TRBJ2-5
TGTGCCAGTAGTATTGCGGGTGTGTACCAAGAGACCCAGTACTTC
CASSIAGVYQETQYF
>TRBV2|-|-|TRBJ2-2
TGTGCCAGCATAGGGACACAAAACACCGGGGAGCTGTTTTTT
CASIGTQNTGELFF
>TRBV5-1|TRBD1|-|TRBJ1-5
TGCGCCAGCAGGCCCGGGACAGGGAGTTATAGCAATCAGCCCCAGCATTTT
CASRPGTGSYSNQPQHF
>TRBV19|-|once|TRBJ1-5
TGTGCCAGTAGTATGGAGGGGTCGTGGAGCAATCAGCCCCAGCATTTT
CASSMEGSWSNQPQHF
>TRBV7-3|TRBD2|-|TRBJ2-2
TGTGCCAGCAGCCCACTAGCGGGTACGAACACCGGGGAGCTGTTTTTT
CASSPLAGTNTGELFF
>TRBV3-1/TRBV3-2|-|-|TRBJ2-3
TGTGCCAGCAGTTGGGGGCCGACGGGGCCGCAGTATTTT
CASSWGPTGPQYF
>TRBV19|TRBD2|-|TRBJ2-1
TGTGCCAGTAGTACGCAGCGGGGCGATGAGCAGTTCTTC
CASSTQRGDEQFF
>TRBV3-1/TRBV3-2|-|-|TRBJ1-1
TGTGCCAGCAGCGGCCCCGAGAAGGGGATGAACACTGAAGCTTTCTTT
CASSGPEKGMNTEAFF
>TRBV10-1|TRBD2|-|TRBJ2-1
TGCGCCAGCAGGAGGGAGCGGGGGGGCGATGAGCAGTTCTTC
CASRRERGGDEQFF
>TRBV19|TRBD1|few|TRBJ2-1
TGTGCCAGTACCTTGGGCAGGGGGCTGGGCAATGAGCAGTTCTTC
CASTLGRGLGNEQFF
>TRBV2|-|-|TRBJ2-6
TGTGCCAGCAGTGAGTTGGGCGCTGGGGCCAACGTCCTGACTTTC
CASSELGAGANVLTF
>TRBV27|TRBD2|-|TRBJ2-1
TGTGCCAGCAGCAACTTAGCGGGGGGGCCTCTTAATGAGCAGTTCTTC
CASSNLAGGPLNEQFF
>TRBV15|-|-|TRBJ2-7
TGTGCCACCAGCAGAGTAACGGTGGGCAGAAAGTCAGCCAACGAGCAGTACTTC
CATSRVTVGRKSANEQYF
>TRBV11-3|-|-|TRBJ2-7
TGTGCCAGCAGCGCCGAAGGACTCGACTACGAGCAGTACTTC
CASSAEGLDYEQYF
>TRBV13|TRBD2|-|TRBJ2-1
TGTGCCAGCAGCCCAGGACTAGCAAATGAGCAGTTCTTC
CASSPGLANEQFF